The next 24 T cell receptor beta chains were all read from a single sample in a study of vaccination effects on CD4 cells after COVID-19. Their antigens are not known. The table came from immunoSEQ multiplex PCR; TCRdb's copy has only in-frame clones and leaves some out. The table records under 55,000 clones, roughly 80% of them present only once. Sequencing in the ViraFEST assay came after antigen-specific CD4+ T cells had been expanded with viral peptide pools, which were used to stimulate PBMC. Having been cultured for approximately ten days, the cells underwent CD4+ T cell isolation. By PCR, the person was confirmed to have had SARS-CoV-2 infection between March and December 2020. This sample comprised CD4+ T cells from PBMCs cultured with a peptide pool, obtained before COVID-19 vaccination. Every receptor here comes from a human donor who had a prior SARS-CoV-2 infection.

The rearrangement joins TRBV19 to TRBJ2-7; 10 bases fit TRBD2. V was clipped by 7 bases and J by 2 bases; unmatched bases: 5. CDR1 is LNHDA, CDR2 SQIVND, per germline (reference sequence). CDR3 length: 14 amino acids. CDR3: CASIQGTSAYEQYF. The CDR3 nucleotides are TGTGCCAGTATCCAAGGGACTAGCGCCTACGAGCAGTACTTC.

The V gene is TRBV6-5, the J gene TRBJ1-1, with D unclear. CDR3 length equals 14 residues. Germline CDR1 MNHEY, CDR2 SVGAGI. V dropped 6 bases and J dropped 1 base, with 12 bases sitting between them. CDR3 residues: CASSVTLPNTEAFF. The CDR3 DNA follows: TGTGCCAGCAGCGTTACCCTACCGAACACTGAAGCTTTCTTT.

The chain uses TRBV7-2 and TRBJ2-7; D not certain. The germline V gene encodes CDR1 SGHTA and CDR2 FQGNSA. Deletions cut 6 bases from V and 2 bases from J, with 8 bases between. The CDR3 is 12 residues long. CDR3 in DNA: TGTGCCAGCAGTGTCGGAACCTACGAGCAGTACTTC. Translating gives CASSVGTYEQYF.

The CDR3 DNA is TGTGCCAGCATCGAGCCGAACACCGGGGAGCTGTTTTTT. It codes for CASIEPNTGELFF. This sequence joins TRBV27 and TRBJ2-2, with no clear D. CDR3 length: 13 amino acids. V shed 7 bases and J shed 0 bases, with 6 bases lying between them. CDR1 MNHEY and CDR2 SMNVEV come from the germline V gene (reference sequence).

The gene calls are TRBV18 and TRBJ1-1, with D perhaps TRBD1 (6 bases). CDR3 length: 14 amino acids. V dropped 4 bases and J dropped 1 base, with 10 bases sitting between them. Germline V gene sequence: CDR1 KGHSH, CDR2 LQKENI. CDR3 loop: CASSRATGNTEAFF. Written as DNA, the CDR3 is TGTGCCAGCTCACGAGCGACAGGGAACACTGAAGCTTTCTTT.

The chain combines TRBV7-2 with TRBJ2-5; maybe TRBD1 (5 bases). Germline V gene lookup returns CDR1 SGHTA and CDR2 FQGNSA. This CDR3 is built from 14 residues. Trimming removed 4 bases at V and 1 base at J, with 10 bases between. The CDR3 here is CASSSEGAQETQYF. CDR3 nucleotides: TGTGCCAGCAGCTCAGAAGGGGCCCAAGAGACCCAGTACTTC.

V and J are TRBV15 and TRBJ2-7; no clear D. The V gene's germline CDR1 is LNHNV and CDR2 YYDKDF (reference sequence). V was trimmed by 0 bases and J by 6 bases, leaving 18 bases between them. This CDR3 is built from 16 residues. The CDR3 region has the DNA TGTGCCACCAGCAGAGATACTGGGTTCGTAGCCCCCGAGCAGTACTTC. Translated: CATSRDTGFVAPEQYF.

The rearrangement links TRBV6-2 or TRBV6-3 to TRBJ1-5; D not resolved. This CDR3 is built from 12 residues. Deletions cut 4 bases from V and 4 bases from J, with 5 bases between. Germline V gene lookup returns CDR1 MNHEY and CDR2 SVGEGT. CDR3 loop: CASSSGNQPQHF. Written as DNA, the CDR3 is TGTGCCAGCAGTTCGGGTAATCAGCCCCAGCATTTT.

This chain uses TRBV2 with TRBJ1-2, with 8 bases matching TRBD1. CDR1 SNHLY and CDR2 FYNNEI come from the germline V gene. The CDR3 consists of 14 residues. Trimming cost V 6 bases and J 4 bases; bases outside gene matches: 7. DNA for the CDR3: TGTGCCAGCAGCCGGGACAGGCCCTCCTATGGCTACACCTTC. Its translation is CASSRDRPSYGYTF.

This clone came up a few times. The chain recombines TRBV2 with TRBJ2-3, with D uncertain. Germline-derived CDR1 and CDR2 are SNHLY and FYNNEI. Trimming shortened V by 5 bases and J by 0 bases, and 9 bases separated the two germline ends. The CDR3 has 14 residues. The CDR3: CASSPGSSTDTQYF. CDR3 nucleotides: TGTGCCAGCAGTCCCGGCAGCAGCACAGATACGCAGTATTTT. Full variable domain (missing parts from reference TRBV2 and TRBJ2-3): EPEVTQTPSHQVTQMGQEVILRCVPISNHLYFYWYRQILGQKVEFLVSFYNNEISEKSEIFDDQFSVERPDGSNFTLKIRSTKLEDSAMYFCASSPGSSTDTQYFGPGTRLTVL.

The rearrangement links TRBV5-1 to TRBJ2-1, with D possibly matching TRBD1 (9 bases). The CDR3 totals 20 residues. The V and J ends lost 5 bases and 4 bases respectively, with 31 bases between them. Germline-derived CDR1 and CDR2 are SGHRS and YFSETQ. The chain's CDR3 is CASRPGTGIASSGSYNEQFF. Here the CDR3 DNA reads TGCGCCAGCAGACCCGGGACAGGGATAGCTAGCAGCGGGAGTTACAATGAGCAGTTCTTC.

The gene calls are TRBV10-1 and TRBJ2-4, with D unclear. CDR1 and CDR2 (germline): WNHNN, SYGVQD (reference sequence). Trimming took 0 bases from V and 0 from J, leaving 3 bases between them. The CDR3 runs 14 residues. CDR3 in DNA: TGCGCCAGCAGTGAGTCAGTAGCCAAAAACATTCAGTACTTC. Amino acids: CASSESVAKNIQYF.

The V and J genes are TRBV3-1 (or the pseudogene TRBV3-2) and TRBJ1-3; 11 bases agree with TRBD1. The CDR3 runs 17 residues. Germline loops: CDR1 LGHDT, CDR2 YNNKEL (reference sequence). The J segment lost 3 bases and the V segment lost 2 bases, leaving 6 bases of the junction unmatched. In nucleotides, the CDR3 is TGTGCCAGCAGCCAATGGACAGGGGGCCGGTATGGAAACACCATATATTTT. Translated: CASSQWTGGRYGNTIYF.

The chain has TRBV5-4 and TRBJ2-3; 15 bases map to TRBD2. This CDR3 has 20 residues. Germline lookup yields CDR1 SGHNT and CDR2 YYREEE (reference sequence). V dropped 4 bases and J dropped 2; count of bases not matched to a gene: 14. The CDR3 sequence is CASSEEPDGTSGGNTDTQYF. CDR3 nucleotide sequence: TGTGCCAGCAGCGAAGAGCCGGACGGGACTAGCGGGGGGAACACAGATACGCAGTATTTT.

The rearrangement uses TRBV5-1 and TRBJ2-2; no firm D call. The CDR3 has 13 residues. The ends were cut back, 0 bases at V and 8 bases at J, with 8 bases in the middle. Germline-derived CDR1 and CDR2 are SGHRS and YFSETQ. CDR3 nucleotide sequence: TGCGCCAGCAGCTTGGGGTTCGAAGGGGAGCTGTTTTTT. It is translated as CASSLGFEGELFF.

The chain combines TRBV2 with TRBJ2-1; a weak D match, TRBD2 (6 bases). The CDR3 covers 15 residues. V lost 8 bases, J lost 0 bases, and 14 bases lay in between. Looked up from germline, CDR1 is SNHLY and CDR2 is FYNNEI. In DNA, the CDR3 is TGTGCCAGCGGGACGGGGGTCCCCTCCTACAATGAGCAGTTCTTC. As protein: CASGTGVPSYNEQFF. The variable domain in full, with the rest retrieved from reference TRBV2 and TRBJ2-1, is EPEVTQTPSHQVTQMGQEVILRCVPISNHLYFYWYRQILGQKVEFLVSFYNNEISEKSEIFDDQFSVERPDGSNFTLKIRSTKLEDSAMYFCASGTGVPSYNEQFFGPGTRLTVL.

The chain couples TRBV6-2 or TRBV6-3 to TRBJ2-1; 10 nucleotides match TRBD2. The CDR3 length is 15 residues. V was pared by 6 bases and J by 3 bases, with 5 bases of the junction left unmatched. Germline values: CDR1 MNHEY, CDR2 SVGEGT. The CDR3 sequence: CASSLTSGDYNEQFF. Written as DNA, the CDR3 is TGTGCCAGCAGCTTAACTAGCGGGGACTACAATGAGCAGTTCTTC.

This sequence joins TRBV18 and TRBJ2-2; D not certain. Germline V gene lookup returns CDR1 KGHSH and CDR2 LQKENI. The CDR3 has 15 residues. V lost 0 bases to trimming and J lost 7 bases, with 12 bases between them. The CDR3 coding sequence is TGTGCCAGCTCACCACCGACCCCACGAGGCGGGGAGCTGTTTTTT. Its translation is CASSPPTPRGGELFF.

This chain uses TRBV5-6 with TRBJ1-2; 7 nucleotides align to TRBD1. Germline V lookup: CDR1 SGHDT, CDR2 YYEEEE. CDR3 length: 15 amino acids. Trimming cost V 0 bases and J 4 bases; bases outside gene matches: 6. The CDR3 DNA reads TGTGCCAGCAGCTTGGCCCCCGGGACAGCCTATGGCTACACCTTC. Translated, it gives CASSLAPGTAYGYTF.

The chain has TRBV6-1 and TRBJ2-7; 10 bases are a match to TRBD2. The trim removed 2 bases at V and 1 base at J, leaving 5 bases unmatched. The CDR3 is made up of 16 amino acids. CDR1 MNHNS and CDR2 SASEGT come from the germline V gene. The CDR3 nucleotides read TGTGCCAGCAGTGAAACTTTAGCGGGGGGTTCCTACGAGCAGTACTTC. Amino acid sequence: CASSETLAGGSYEQYF.

This chain uses TRBV2 with TRBJ2-5; D tentatively reads TRBD1 or TRBD2 (5 bases each). Trimming removed 2 bases at V and 5 bases at J, with 9 bases between. CDR3 length equals 13 residues. The germline V gene has CDR1 SNHLY and CDR2 FYNNEI. The CDR3 DNA reads TGTGCCAGCAGTGAACCAGAGGGGGAGACCCAGTACTTC. Translated: CASSEPEGETQYF.

The chain carries TRBV14 and TRBJ2-5, with D perhaps TRBD2 (5 bases). Trimming took off 6 bases at V and 2 bases at J, with 19 bases between the two ends. Germline CDR1 and CDR2: SGHDN and FVKESK. The CDR3 has 16 residues. The CDR3 reads CASSRTLDWVQETQYF. In nucleotides, the CDR3 is TGTGCCAGCAGTCGAACCCTGGACTGGGTACAAGAGACCCAGTACTTC.

This chain uses TRBV18 with TRBJ1-1, with a tentative D call TRBD1 (6 bases). Germline CDR1 is KGHSH and CDR2 is LQKENI. The CDR3 is 13 residues long. Trimming took 4 bases from V and 3 from J, leaving 9 bases between them. In nucleotides, the CDR3 is TGTGCCAGCTCACTCAACAGGGACACTGAAGCTTTCTTT. Translation: CASSLNRDTEAFF. The full variable domain, rest sourced from reference TRBV18 and TRBJ1-1, is NAGVMQNPRHLVRRRGQEARLRCSPMKGHSHVYWYRQLPEEGLKFMVYLQKENIIDESGMPKERFSAEFPKEGPSILRIQQVVRGDSAAYFCASSLNRDTEAFFGQGTRLTVV.

The J gene is TRBJ1-2, the V gene TRBV7-3; a possible D gene is TRBD1 (6 bases). CDR1 and CDR2 from the germline V gene are SGHTA and FQGTGA. The CDR3 is made up of 13 amino acids. Deletions cut 5 bases from V and 4 bases from J, with 11 bases between. The CDR3 nucleotides read TGTGCCAGCAGCGCCAGGGGTGGCTATGGCTACACCTTC. It codes for CASSARGGYGYTF.